The clone carrying this T cell receptor (beta chain) was counted only a few times. The entry originates in a study of blood T cell repertoires in COVID-19. There are 18 residues in the CDR3. V was pared by 4 bases and J by 3 bases, with 18 bases of the junction left unmatched. Germline assignment: CDR1 LGHNA and CDR2 YSLEER. As processed by the authors: Nucleated cell number was recorded as an estimate derived from reference gene primer amplification. This table comes from immunoSEQ multiplex PCR, and its TCRdb copy is limited to in-frame clones, with some not included. V and J calls plus clone size are reproduced from that table; the DNA served to infer D and trimming. Of 270,000 or so clones in the sample, about 83% were seen once.

The chain carries TRBV4-3 and TRBJ2-7; 7 nucleotides line up with TRBD2. The receptor was derived from a woman between 45 and 60 years old who had recovered from COVID-19. Sequences were obtained from peripheral blood. CDR3 amino acids: CASSPGVALDSGFYEQYF. In DNA, the CDR3 is TGCGCCAGCAGCCCGGGGGTTGCTTTGGATAGCGGGTTCTACGAGCAGTACTTC.